This TCR beta chain stems from a study of T cell responses to AZD1222 COVID-19 vaccine. The method was immunoSEQ multiplex PCR; TCRdb's version includes in-frame clones alone and lacks a portion of them. The repertoire consists of around 83,000 clones, with just over 90% occurring once and the leading ten covering roughly 5.2%. This CDR3 contains 15 residues. The V gene lost 5 bases and the J gene lost 6 bases, with 17 bases spanning the gap. CDR1 is SGHAT and CDR2 is FQNNGV in the germline V gene. The source of this sequence is an adult in good health. This specimen consisted of peripheral blood, obtained on day 0 of AZD1222 vaccination. This chain connects TRBV11-2 to TRBJ1-5; maybe TRBD1 (5 bases). The CDR3 sequence is CASSPGPQRGQPQHF. For the CDR3, the DNA is TGTGCCAGCAGCCCCGGCCCCCAAAGGGGTCAGCCCCAGCATTTT.